What follows are 2 T cell receptor beta chains derived from one specimen sequenced in a study of blood T cell repertoires in COVID-19 (dated by TCRdb to 2020 to 2022). The library was prepared using the immunoSEQ multiplex PCR assay. The source is immuneACCESS, and TCRdb retained only in-frame sequences with V and J called. Part of the clones is not carried over; for the studies checked, unresolved V genes explain less than half of this, and the remainder is unexplained. The sample table records about 320,000 clones; around 83% of these occur just once. The ten largest clones capture roughly 1.3% of the sample. The source material was peripheral blood. These receptors were taken from a woman between 45 and 60 years old with acute or convalescent COVID-19.

This clone was found once. This chain links TRBV3-1 (or the pseudogene TRBV3-2) with TRBJ2-1; D is perhaps TRBD2 (6 bases). Trimming removed 4 bases at V and 9 bases at J, with 10 bases between. This CDR3 has 12 residues. Germline CDR1 reads LGHDT; CDR2 reads YNNKEL (reference sequence). The CDR3 DNA reads as TGTGCCAGCAGCCTAGCCGGGGGTGAGCAGTTCTTC. Translated: CASSLAGGEQFF.

This chain joins TRBV3-1 (or the pseudogene TRBV3-2) and TRBJ2-5; D possibly corresponds to TRBD1 (6 bases). Germline CDR1 LGHDT, CDR2 YNNKEL (reference sequence). Trimming left V 4 bases short and J 4 bases short, with 19 bases between. The CDR3 has 16 amino acids. In DNA form, the CDR3 reads TGTGCCAGCAGCCTGTTATCCGGGACAACCGGAGAGACCCAGTACTTC. This translates into CASSLLSGTTGETQYF.